The 9 T cell receptor beta chains below were found in one sample sequenced in a study of T cells after yellow fever vaccination. Via MiXCR, TCRdb re-called the 5' RACE reads, giving one row per CDR3 protein. Here the sample spans about 340,000 distinct CDR3 sequences, around 3.9% being singletons. The sequences come from PBMCs, collected 5 days after the yellow fever booster vaccination. Receptors were obtained from a man aged 18 to 30 who received the YFV17D yellow fever vaccine.

This sequence joins TRBV5-6 and TRBJ2-7; 9 bases line up with TRBD1. V was clipped by 3 bases and J by 6 bases; unmatched bases: 10. The length of the CDR3 is 15 residues. Germline CDR1 is SGHDT and CDR2 is YYEEEE. CDR3 amino acids: CASSSGDRAFGEQYV. The CDR3 DNA reads as TGTGCCAGCAGCTCAGGGGACAGGGCTTTTGGCGAGCAGTACGTC.

V gene TRBV11-2 combines with J gene TRBJ1-2; possible D gene TRBD1, 6 bases. Germline V gene sequence: CDR1 SGHAT, CDR2 FQNNGV. This CDR3 comprises 16 residues. V was pared by 1 base and J by 4 bases, with 16 bases between. CDR3 region: CASSLGPYDRSYGYTF. Written as DNA, the CDR3 is TGTGCCAGCAGCTTAGGTCCTTACGACAGGTCCTATGGCTACACCTTC.

This clonotype was seen ten or more times. V gene TRBV5-1 combines with J gene TRBJ1-1; D is perhaps TRBD1 (5 bases). The V and J ends lost 0 bases and 0 bases respectively, with 12 bases between them. Germline V lookup: CDR1 SGHRS, CDR2 YFSETQ. The CDR3 has 16 residues. The CDR3 sequence is CASSLGQGPLNTEAFF. The CDR3 DNA is TGCGCCAGCAGCTTGGGCCAGGGACCCTTGAACACTGAAGCTTTCTTT.

The V call is TRBV4-3, the J call TRBJ2-5, with 7 bases lining up with TRBD1. The length of the CDR3 is 14 residues. Germline-derived CDR1 and CDR2 are LGHNA and YSLEER. The V and J ends lost 1 base and 5 bases, in that order; junction bases with no gene match: 4. This CDR3 is CASSQGTGGETQYF. The CDR3 DNA follows: TGCGCCAGCAGCCAAGGGACAGGCGGGGAGACCCAGTACTTC.

The table lists this clonotype with a few counts. The chain employs TRBV4-1 and TRBJ1-2, with 10 bases lining up with TRBD1. From germline, CDR1 is MGHRA and CDR2 YSYEKL. V lost 3 bases to trimming and J lost 5 bases; unmatched junction nucleotides: 15. This CDR3 region has 18 residues. The CDR3 bases are TGCGCCAGCAGCCAGCTTCCCCCGCCCGGGACAGGGGTATATGGCTACACCTTC. Translation gives CASSQLPPPGTGVYGYTF.

CDR3 DNA: TGTGCCAGCAGTCTACCAGGGAAGTTCCAAGAGACCCAGTACTTC. This encodes CASSLPGKFQETQYF. This rearrangement joins TRBV6-4 to TRBJ2-5, with TRBD1 as a possible D gene (5 bases). This CDR3 spans 15 amino acids. Looked up from germline, CDR1 is MRHNA and CDR2 is SNTAGT. The V and J ends lost 5 bases and 1 base respectively, with 14 bases between them.

This clonotype turned up a few times. The rearrangement joins TRBV5-4 to TRBJ2-2; TRBD1 agrees at 7 bases. Trimming took 4 bases from V and 0 from J; bases not matched to a gene: 3. The CDR3 runs to 15 residues. The germline V gene has CDR1 SGHNT and CDR2 YYREEE (reference sequence). CDR3 coding DNA: TGTGCCAGCAGCCAGGGACAGCCGAACACCGGGGAGCTGTTTTTT. This translates into CASSQGQPNTGELFF.

This clonotype was seen a handful of times. This chain links TRBV7-3 with TRBJ2-3, with a possible D match to TRBD2 (7 bases). Deletions cut 5 bases from V and 4 bases from J, with 19 bases between. CDR3 length equals 16 residues. Germline-derived CDR1 and CDR2 are SGHTA and FQGTGA. Written as DNA, the CDR3 is TGTGCCAGCAGCGCGACGGGGGGCCTTCGGGCAGATACGCAGTATTTT. This encodes CASSATGGLRADTQYF.

This clonotype was counted a few times. This rearrangement joins TRBV7-2 to TRBJ1-6; D is perhaps TRBD1 (6 bases). The V and J ends lost 6 bases and 8 bases respectively, with 14 bases between them. The CDR3 totals 14 residues. Germline assignment: CDR1 SGHTA and CDR2 FQGNSA. Written as DNA, the CDR3 is TGTGCCAGCAGAGTCTGGACAGACTATTCACCCCTCCACTTT. Translated, it gives CASRVWTDYSPLHF.